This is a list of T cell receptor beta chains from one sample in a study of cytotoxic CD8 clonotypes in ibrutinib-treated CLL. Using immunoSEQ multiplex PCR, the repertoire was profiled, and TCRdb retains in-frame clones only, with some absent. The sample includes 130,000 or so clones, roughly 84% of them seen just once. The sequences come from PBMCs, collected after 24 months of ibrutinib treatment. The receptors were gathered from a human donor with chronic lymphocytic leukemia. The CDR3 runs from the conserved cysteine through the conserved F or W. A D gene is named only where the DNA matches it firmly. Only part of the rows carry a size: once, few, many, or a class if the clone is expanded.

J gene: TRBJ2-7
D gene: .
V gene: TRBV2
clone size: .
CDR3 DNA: TGTGCCAGCAGTGAGGCACTGGGCGAGCAGTACTTC
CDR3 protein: CASSEALGEQYF

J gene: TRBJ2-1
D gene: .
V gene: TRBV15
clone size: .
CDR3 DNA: TGTGCCACCAGCAGAGAGCGCAGCTCCTACAATGAGCAGTTCTTC
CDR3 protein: CATSRERSSYNEQFF

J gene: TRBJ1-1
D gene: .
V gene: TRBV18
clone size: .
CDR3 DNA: TGTGCCAGCTCACCCACAGGCTTTAGGATGAACACTGAAGCTTTCTTT
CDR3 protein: CASSPTGFRMNTEAFF

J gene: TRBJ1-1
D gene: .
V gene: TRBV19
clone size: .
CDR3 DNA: TGTGCCAGTAGACCCGATGGGACGGCTGAAGCTTTCTTT
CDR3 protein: CASRPDGTAEAFF

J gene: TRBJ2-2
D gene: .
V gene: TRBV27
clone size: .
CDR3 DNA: TGTGCCAGCAGTTTACGGAGAAACACCGGGGAGCTGTTTTTT
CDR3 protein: CASSLRRNTGELFF

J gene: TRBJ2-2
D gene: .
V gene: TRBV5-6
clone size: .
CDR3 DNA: TGTGCCAGCAGCTTGTCACCCCCCGGGGAGCTGTTTTTT
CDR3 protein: CASSLSPPGELFF

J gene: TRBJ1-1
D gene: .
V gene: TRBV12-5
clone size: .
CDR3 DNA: TGTGCTAGTGGGGTGGGGGCAGGGCGAACTGAAGCTTTCTTT
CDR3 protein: CASGVGAGRTEAFF

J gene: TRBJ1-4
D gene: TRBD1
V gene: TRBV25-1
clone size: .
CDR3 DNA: TGTGCCAGCAGTGACGGCCGGGACAGACCTTATGAAAAACTGTTTTTT
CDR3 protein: CASSDGRDRPYEKLFF

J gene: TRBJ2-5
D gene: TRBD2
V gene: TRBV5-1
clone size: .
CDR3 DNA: TGCGCCAGCAGCTTGGATGCGGGGGGTTTTGAGACCCAGTACTTC
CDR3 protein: CASSLDAGGFETQYF

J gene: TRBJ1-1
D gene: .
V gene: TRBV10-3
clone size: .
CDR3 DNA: TGTGCCATCAGTGAGAAGACAGCTGAAGCTTTCTTT
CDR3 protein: CAISEKTAEAFF

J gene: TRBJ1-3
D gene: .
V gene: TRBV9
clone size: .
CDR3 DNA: TGTGCCAGCAGCGTAGCGGACAGCGTCTCTGGAAACACCATATATTTT
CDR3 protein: CASSVADSVSGNTIYF

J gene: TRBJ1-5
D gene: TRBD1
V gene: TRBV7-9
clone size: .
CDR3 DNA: TGTGCCAGCAGCTCGTCCCGGGACAGGGGGCAGAGCAATCAGCCCCAGCATTTT
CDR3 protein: CASSSSRDRGQSNQPQHF

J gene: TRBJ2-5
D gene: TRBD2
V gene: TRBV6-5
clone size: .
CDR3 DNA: TGTGCCAGCAGTACTCCGGGACTAGTCCTGTACTTC
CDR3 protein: CASSTPGLVLYF

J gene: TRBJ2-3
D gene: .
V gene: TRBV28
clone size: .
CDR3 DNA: TGTGCCAGCAGTTTGCTACCCAGGGGCACAGATACGCAGTATTTT
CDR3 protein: CASSLLPRGTDTQYF

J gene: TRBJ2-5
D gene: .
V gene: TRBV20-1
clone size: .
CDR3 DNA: TGCAGTGCCATCTCGGGAGAGACCCAGTACTTC
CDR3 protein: CSAISGETQYF

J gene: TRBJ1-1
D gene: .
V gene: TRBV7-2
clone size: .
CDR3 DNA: TGTGCCAGCAGCTTAAGGGGGACTGAAGCTTTCTTT
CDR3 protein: CASSLRGTEAFF

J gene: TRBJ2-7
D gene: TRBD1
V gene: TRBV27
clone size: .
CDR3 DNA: TGTGCCAGCAGTCCCCGGACAGGGCGACCCGAGCAGTACTTC
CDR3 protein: CASSPRTGRPEQYF

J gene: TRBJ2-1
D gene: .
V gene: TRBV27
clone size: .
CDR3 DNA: TGTGCCAGCAGTCTAACTGACTGGGACTACAATGAGCAGTTCTTC
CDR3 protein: CASSLTDWDYNEQFF

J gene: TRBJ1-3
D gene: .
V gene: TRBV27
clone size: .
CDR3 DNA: TGTGCCAGCCGTGAGTTTTCCGACTCTGGAAACACCATATATTTT
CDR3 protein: CASREFSDSGNTIYF

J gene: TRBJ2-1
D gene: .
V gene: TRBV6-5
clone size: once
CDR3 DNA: TGTGCCAGCAGTTATGGGGCAGGGCTGGGGAATGAGCAGTTCTTC
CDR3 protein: CASSYGAGLGNEQFF

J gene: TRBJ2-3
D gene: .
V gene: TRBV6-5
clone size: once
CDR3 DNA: TGTGCCAGCAGTCCAAACGCCGGCACAGGTACGCAGTATTTT
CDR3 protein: CASSPNAGTGTQYF

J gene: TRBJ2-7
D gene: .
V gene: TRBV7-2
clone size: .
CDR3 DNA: TGTGCCAGCAGCCCACCCAGGGAGGAGCAGTACTTC
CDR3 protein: CASSPPREEQYF